This TCR beta chain is drawn from a study of patients and donors after allogeneic stem cell transplantation. MiXCR was run by TCRdb on the RT-PCR reads, yielding one entry per CDR3 protein. This table has 150,000 to 250,000 distinct CDR3 sequences, around two fifths appearing once. The sample was blood, either unsorted or a sorted T cell fraction (not recorded which). The sequence derives from a human donor who was either an allogeneic HSCT recipient or a stem cell or donor lymphocyte infusion donor (not recorded which). It is not recorded whose cells these are; they may come from a transplant donor.

CDR3 protein: CASRGQNGVISGYTF. The CDR3 DNA reads as TGCGCCAGCAGGGGACAGAATGGCGTTATTTCTGGCTACACCTTC. This chain joins TRBV5-1 and TRBJ1-2; TRBD1 aligns across 7 bases. Per the germline V gene, CDR1 is SGHRS and CDR2 is YFSETQ. This CDR3 has 15 amino acids. J lost 7 bases, V lost 5 bases, and 14 bases had no gene match. The full variable domain, with the rest looked up from reference TRBV5-1 and TRBJ1-2, is KAGVTQTPRYLIKTRGQQVTLSCSPISGHRSVSWYQQTPGQGLQFLFEYFSETQRNKGNFPGRFSGRQFSNSRSEMNVSTLELGDSALYLCASRGQNGVISGYTFGSGTRLTVV.